The clone carrying this TCR beta chain occurred many times. The antigen is undetermined. The data were taken from a study of T cells after yellow fever vaccination. Across the study: Preparing low-cell-number fractions relied on SMART-Seq v4 Ultra Low Input. Study-wide findings and caveats: On re-exposure, the response was weaker but peaked faster, at day 5 versus 15.

UMIs were added to TCR cDNA along with a universal primer site when it was made by 5'RACE template switching. In TCRdb, the 5' RACE reads were re-called with MiXCR into one record per CDR3 protein. The sample lists about 120,000 distinct CDR3 sequences, 7.2% seen once, with roughly 2.8% in the top ten. V lost 2 bases and J lost 7; bases outside the gene matches: 6. CDR1 is SGHTA and CDR2 is FQGTGA in the germline V gene. The CDR3 extends over 15 amino acids. This sequence originates from a young man who received the YFV17D yellow fever vaccine. The gene calls are TRBV7-3 and TRBJ2-2, with 8 bases that match TRBD2. Sequencing used CD4+ T cells sorted from PBMCs, obtained roughly 47 days after the first yellow fever vaccination. This CDR3 is CASSLLGGAIGELFF. The DNA of the CDR3 is TGTGCCAGCAGCTTACTCGGGGGGGCTATCGGGGAGCTGTTTTTT.